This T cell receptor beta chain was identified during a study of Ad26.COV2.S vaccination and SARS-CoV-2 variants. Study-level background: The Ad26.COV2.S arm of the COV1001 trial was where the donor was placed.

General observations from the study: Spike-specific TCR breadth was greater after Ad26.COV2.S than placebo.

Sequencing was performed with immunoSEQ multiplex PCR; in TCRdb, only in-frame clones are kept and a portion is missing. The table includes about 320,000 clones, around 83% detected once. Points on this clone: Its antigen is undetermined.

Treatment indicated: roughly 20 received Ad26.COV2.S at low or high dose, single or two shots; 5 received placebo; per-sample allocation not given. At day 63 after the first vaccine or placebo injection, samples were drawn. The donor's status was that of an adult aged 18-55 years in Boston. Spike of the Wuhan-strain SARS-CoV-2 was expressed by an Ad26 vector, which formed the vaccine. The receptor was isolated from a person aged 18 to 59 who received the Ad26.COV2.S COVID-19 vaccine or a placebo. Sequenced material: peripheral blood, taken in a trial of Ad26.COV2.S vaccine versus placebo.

This chain's CDR3 is CASTPWRGLGETQYF. CDR3 sequence (DNA): TGTGCCAGCACCCCCTGGCGGGGGCTTGGAGAGACCCAGTACTTC. V is TRBV6-5 and J is TRBJ2-5, with D possibly being TRBD2 (7 bases). This CDR3 has 15 residues. In germline, CDR1 is MNHEY, CDR2 SVGAGI. V gave up 7 bases and J gave up 4 bases, with 19 bases separating them.